This record covers a single T cell receptor (beta chain). The sample belongs to a study of T cell changes during pregnancy in multiple sclerosis. Clones were read by immunoSEQ multiplex PCR, and TCRdb kept only the in-frame ones, dropping some. The sample holds roughly 40,000 clones, 88% seen once. J gave up 2 bases and V 4 bases, and 1 base lay outside the gene matches. The CDR3 contains 14 residues. Germline V gives CDR1 MGHRA, CDR2 YSYEKL. The sequencing here drew on CD8+ T cells from peripheral blood mononuclear cells, taken in the first trimester of pregnancy. The chain recombines TRBV4-1 with TRBJ1-5; 8 bases are shared with TRBD1. The clonotype was recovered from a female donor with multiple sclerosis, enrolled in a pregnancy study. The CDR3 DNA is TGCGCCAGCAGCCTGGGACAGGGCAATCAGCCCCAGCATTTT. It codes for CASSLGQGNQPQHF.